A single TCR beta chain is shown here with its context. Its target is unknown. With 60 Vbeta and 13 Jbeta primers, the PCR was carried out. Sequencing was performed with immunoSEQ multiplex PCR; in TCRdb, only in-frame clones are kept and a portion is missing. Of 150,000 to 200,000 clones listed, roughly 80% are singletons. These data are taken from a study of cytomegalovirus exposure and HLA in healthy donors. General observations from the study: Productive rates of about 87% or about 30% were seen for most TCR beta V segments in an earlier analysis. HLA restriction was apparent for most CMV-associated TCR beta chains in a later analysis.

Trimming shortened V by 8 bases and J by 2 bases, and 14 bases separated the two germline ends. Looked up from germline, CDR1 is MNHEY and CDR2 is SMNVEV (reference sequence). This CDR3 contains 14 residues. The chain uses TRBV27 and TRBJ2-3, with D possibly being TRBD1 (6 bases). Specimen: PBMCs. The sequence came from a woman under 30 in good health and CMV-seronegative. CDR3 in amino acids: CASSWTVSTDTQYF. Here the CDR3 DNA reads TGTGCCAGCTCTTGGACAGTATCCACAGATACGCAGTATTTT.